This T cell receptor beta chain was obtained from a study of shared clonotypes between healthy human individuals. Study-level background: There were three CD4 naive, three CD4 memory, two CD8 naive and one CD8 memory plates per donor.

Comments on this clone: What it recognizes is unknown.

The study enrolled healthy HIV-negative adults without recent acute infections or vaccinations as donors. Study results and limitations: Larger estimated richness was generally recorded for naive subsets relative to memory subsets.

The V gene lost 7 bases and the J gene lost 3 bases, with 15 bases spanning the gap. Germline V gives CDR1 SNHLY, CDR2 FYNNEI. The CDR3 length is 14 residues. Profiling relied on immunoSEQ multiplex PCR, and the TCRdb table lists in-frame clones only, not all of them. The sample has 2 million to 2.5 million clones; approximately 94% are singletons. This TCR derives from a man aged 18 to 30 in good health. This sequence joins TRBV2 and TRBJ1-2; D might be TRBD1 (5 bases). Sequencing was performed on naive CD4+ T cells sorted from blood. Sample subset: CD45RA+ positively selected. The DNA of the CDR3 is TGTGCCAGCACCTTGACAGTTCTGGACTATGGCTACACCTTC. Translation gives CASTLTVLDYGYTF.